Each of the 31 T cell receptor beta chains below was sequenced from the same sample in a study of breast tumors, draining lymph nodes, adjacent tissues. Axillary draining lymph nodes of breast cancer patients supplied the node samples. From the multiplex PCR reads, TCRdb called clonotypes with MiXCR, one entry per CDR3 protein. The sample includes some 100,000 distinct CDR3 sequences, around 20% of them seen just once. Sequencing was performed on axillary lymph node tissue. The receptors were gathered from a female donor with breast cancer. Some clones in this sample may be carry-over from other donors' samples.

This clonotype was seen at least ten times. This chain connects TRBV7-9 to TRBJ1-6; a weak D match, TRBD1 (5 bases). The CDR3 extends over 14 amino acids. Between the trimmed V and J ends, which lost 3 bases and 10 bases, there was a span of 13 bases. Germline assignment: CDR1 SEHNR and CDR2 FQNEAQ (reference sequence). CDR3 DNA: TGTGCCAGCAGCTTGGCCGAGGGGAGGTCACCCCTCCACTTT. Translation: CASSLAEGRSPLHF.

This clonotype was counted ten times or more. The rearrangement joins TRBV20-1 to TRBJ1-4, with D possibly being TRBD1 (6 bases). Germline V CDR1 and CDR2: DFQATT, SNEGSKA (reference sequence). V was trimmed by 6 bases and J by 4 bases, leaving 15 bases between them. The length of the CDR3 is 14 residues. The CDR3 loop is CSALGAQGNEKLFF. The CDR3 coding sequence is TGCAGTGCATTGGGGGCGCAGGGTAATGAAAAACTGTTTTTT.

The rearrangement links TRBV28 to TRBJ1-2, with 10 nucleotides matching TRBD1. J gave up 4 bases and V 7 bases, and 12 bases lay outside the gene matches. The CDR3 is made up of 16 amino acids. CDR1 is MDHEN and CDR2 is SYDVKM in the germline V gene. CDR3: CASTTRRTGGFYGYTF. CDR3 nucleotide sequence: TGTGCCAGCACCACACGGAGGACAGGGGGGTTCTATGGCTACACCTTC.

The chain carries TRBV27 and TRBJ2-2, with D perhaps being TRBD1 or TRBD2 (6 bases each). From germline, CDR1 is MNHEY and CDR2 SMNVEV (reference sequence). This CDR3 contains 15 residues. Trimming pared 3 bases from V and 4 bases from J, leaving 12 bases between. The CDR3 DNA follows: TGTGCCAGCAGTTTCCGTGGGGGGCCCACCGGGGAGCTGTTTTTT. Translation: CASSFRGGPTGELFF.

The chain joins TRBV7-8 to TRBJ2-5; D tentatively fits TRBD1 or TRBD2 (5 bases each). The ends were cut back, 5 bases at V and 7 bases at J, with 20 bases in the middle. Per the germline V gene, CDR1 is SGHVS and CDR2 is FQNEAQ. The CDR3 loop spans 15 amino acids. The CDR3 DNA follows: TGTGCCAGCAGCCCGTGGGACGGAGCCTTGGGGACCCAGTACTTC. Amino acids: CASSPWDGALGTQYF.

This clonotype was detected ten times or more. The chain employs TRBV9 and TRBJ2-7; 8 nucleotides line up with TRBD1. This CDR3 comprises 15 residues. The germline V gene has CDR1 SGDLS and CDR2 YYNGEE. Trimming at V came to 3 bases and at J to 0 bases, leaving 5 bases not matched to a gene. CDR3 residues: CASSAGQGSSYEQYF. The CDR3, as DNA: TGTGCCAGCAGCGCAGGACAGGGCAGCTCCTACGAGCAGTACTTC.

The table lists this clonotype with many counts. The chain combines TRBV10-2 with TRBJ1-2, with a weak D call TRBD1 (5 bases). From germline, CDR1 is WSHSY and CDR2 SAAADI. The germline V and J ends were trimmed by 6 bases and 8 bases, with 10 bases remaining between them. The CDR3 extends over 11 amino acids. The CDR3 DNA sequence: TGCGCCAGCAGGGGGACTGGCGGCTACACCTTC. Translation: CASRGTGGYTF.

V usage is TRBV4-1 and J usage is TRBJ1-5, with D uncertain. The CDR3 has 13 amino acids. CDR1 and CDR2 from the germline V gene are MGHRA and YSYEKL. V gave up 4 bases and J gave up 7 bases, with 11 bases separating them. The CDR3 protein is CASSRSERQPQHF. The CDR3 DNA sequence: TGCGCCAGCAGCCGGTCGGAGAGACAGCCCCAGCATTTT.

This clonotype turned up a few times. A clone one base away is much larger, so this may be a read error. The chain recombines TRBV6-5 with TRBJ1-5; TRBD1 agrees at 7 bases. This CDR3 contains 13 residues. Germline-derived CDR1 and CDR2 are MNHEY and SVGAGI. The CDR3 protein is CATTRGGYQSQHF. The CDR3 DNA follows: TGTGCCACCACCAGAGGGGGCTATCAGTCCCAGCATTTT.

This clonotype was observed a few times. The chain combines TRBV5-5 with TRBJ2-5; 14 nucleotides line up with TRBD2. Trimming removed 4 bases from V and 5 bases from J; junction bases left unmatched: 7. The CDR3 is made up of 16 amino acids. Germline CDR1 reads SGHKS; CDR2 reads YYEKEE (reference sequence). CDR3 DNA sequence: TGTGCCAGCAGCCCCGGGACTAGCGGGAGTGCTGAGACCCAGTACTTC. Residues: CASSPGTSGSAETQYF.

Notes on this clonotype: Given a much more abundant clone one base away, this may be a read error. The rearrangement uses TRBV27 and TRBJ1-5; TRBD1 matches at 8 bases. This CDR3 is built from 15 residues. Germline V CDR1 and CDR2: MNHEY, SMNVEV (reference sequence). CDR3 in DNA: TGTGCCAGCAGAGGGTTGGGGACAGGCAATCAGCCCCGGCATTTT. This gives the protein CASRGLGTGNQPRHF.

This clonotype occurred many times. Germline and junction disagree at one end, which may indicate a read error. The chain carries TRBV7-7 and TRBJ2-7; TRBD1 or TRBD2 may be the D gene (6 bases each). Germline V gene sequence: CDR1 SSHAT, CDR2 FNYEAQ (reference sequence). The CDR3 is 13 residues long. CDR3 sequence (DNA): TGTGCTAGCAGCTCTCTAGTAGGGGGGGAGCAGTACTTC. This gives the protein CASSSLVGGEQYF.

This clonotype was seen many times. The rearrangement links TRBV5-1 to TRBJ2-3, with TRBD1 identical over 8 bases. V shed 2 bases, J shed 6 bases, and the junction held 8 bases outside the gene matches. CDR1 and CDR2 (germline): SGHRS, YFSETQ. This CDR3 spans 15 amino acids. CDR3 protein: CASSFGSGGDDTQYF. CDR3 sequence (DNA): TGCGCCAGCAGCTTCGGGTCAGGGGGCGACGATACGCAGTATTTT.

This clonotype has ten or more counts. This rearrangement joins TRBV2 to TRBJ1-2, with 8 bases lining up with TRBD1. J lost 8 bases, V lost 7 bases, and 9 bases had no gene match. In germline, CDR1 is SNHLY, CDR2 FYNNEI. The CDR3 totals 13 residues. The CDR3 reads CASKVGQGGGYTF. DNA for the CDR3: TGTGCCAGCAAGGTCGGACAGGGAGGCGGCTACACCTTC.

There are many counts of this clonotype. The rearrangement joins TRBV5-1 to TRBJ1-2; D might be TRBD1 (5 bases). Per germline, CDR1 SGHRS and CDR2 YFSETQ. The germline V and J ends were trimmed by 4 bases and 4 bases, with 11 bases remaining between them. The CDR3 runs 13 residues. In DNA form, the CDR3 reads TGCGCCAGCAGCCCGGACACGGCCTATGGCTACACCTTC. It encodes CASSPDTAYGYTF.

This clonotype was seen ten or more times. The chain uses TRBV9 and TRBJ2-5; perhaps TRBD2 as D (6 bases). V gave up 4 bases and J gave up 1 base, with 14 bases separating them. The CDR3 totals 15 residues. Germline values: CDR1 SGDLS, CDR2 YYNGEE. The CDR3 region is CASSTLGGGQETQYF. The CDR3 DNA reads TGTGCCAGCAGCACCCTCGGGGGAGGCCAAGAGACCCAGTACTTC.

This clonotype was found many times. The rearrangement links TRBV7-2 to TRBJ2-1, with D possibly called TRBD1 or TRBD2 (5 bases each). CDR3 length: 11 residues. Trimming cost V 2 bases and J 16 bases, with 12 bases left between them. The germline gives CDR1 SGHTA, CDR2 FQGNSA. CDR3 coding DNA: TGTGCCAGCAGCTTAACGGGGCAGCTTTTCTTC. Protein product: CASSLTGQLFF.

There are many counts of this clonotype. A read error may produce the germline difference seen at one junction end. The chain employs TRBV7-7 and TRBJ2-5, with D hard to call. The CDR3 is 13 residues long. Germline CDR1 is SSHAT and CDR2 is FNYEAQ (reference sequence). DNA of the CDR3: TGTGCTAGCAGCTTCGGGTCCGGGGAGACCCAGTACTTC. Translating it yields CASSFGSGETQYF.

Ten or more counts support this clonotype. The chain recombines TRBV11-2 with TRBJ2-1, with TRBD2 matching over 10 bases. Germline CDR1 reads SGHAT; CDR2 reads FQNNGV. The CDR3 extends over 15 amino acids. Losses at the gene ends were 1 base for V and 5 bases for J; bases not matched to a gene: 2. Here the CDR3 reads CASSLGTSGNNEQFF. The CDR3 coding sequence is TGTGCCAGCAGCTTAGGAACTAGCGGGAACAATGAGCAGTTCTTC.

This clonotype has a count of ten or more. The rearrangement links TRBV19 to TRBJ2-1; TRBD2 is a possible D gene (6 bases). The CDR3 extends over 13 amino acids. V lost 3 bases and J 4 bases, leaving 7 bases between the germline ends. CDR1 and CDR2 (germline): LNHDA, SQIVND (reference sequence). In nucleotides, the CDR3 is TGTGCCAGTAGTATTGGACTATACAATGAGCAGTTCTTC. Translated: CASSIGLYNEQFF.

This clonotype was recorded many times. The chain uses TRBV7-6 and TRBJ2-3, with TRBD2 matching over 11 bases. Trimming removed 1 base from V and 8 bases from J; junction bases left unmatched: 17. Germline assignment: CDR1 SGHVS and CDR2 FNYEAQ. The CDR3 totals 19 residues. CDR3 sequence: CASSLGTADPSGGTGTQYF. The CDR3 DNA sequence: TGTGCCAGCAGCTTAGGGACAGCAGATCCTAGCGGGGGGACGGGTACGCAGTATTTT.

The rearrangement joins TRBV6-1 to TRBJ1-4; TRBD1 matches 7 bases. CDR1 and CDR2 from the germline V gene are MNHNS and SASEGT. V shed 3 bases, J shed 8 bases, and the junction held 6 bases outside the gene matches. This CDR3 has 14 amino acids. CDR3 nucleotide sequence: TGTGCCAGCAGTGATCCGACAGGGACCGAAAAACTGTTTTTT. Translation gives CASSDPTGTEKLFF.

In regard to this clonotype: A much larger clone differs by one base, so this may be a read error. The gene calls are TRBV7-9 and TRBJ2-5; D unclear. CDR3 size: 16 residues. Trimming pared 1 base from V and 1 base from J, leaving 13 bases between. Germline CDR1 is SEHNR and CDR2 is FQNEAQ (reference sequence). CDR3 in DNA: TGTGCCAGCAGCTTAGAGGTAGGGCGGTCCCAAGAGACCCAGTACTTC. Its translation is CASSLEVGRSQETQYF.

This clonotype was detected ten times or more. J is TRBJ2-1 and V is TRBV12-3 or TRBV12-4; the match to TRBD2 covers 11 bases. V trimming: 7 bases; J trimming: 7 bases; junction bases outside the gene matches: 9. CDR3 length: 15 amino acids. The DNA of the CDR3 is TGTGCCAGCACTATTAGCGGGGGGGGAGGGAATGAGCAGTTCTTC. Protein: CASTISGGGGNEQFF.

The table lists this clonotype with many counts. V usage is TRBV10-2 and J usage is TRBJ1-5, with 12 bases aligning to TRBD1. Trimming cost V 9 bases and J 5 bases; bases outside gene matches: 5. The length of the CDR3 is 14 residues. Germline CDR1 and CDR2: WSHSY and SAAADI. DNA of the CDR3: TGCGCCAGGGGGACAGGGGGCGAAGATCAGCCCCAGCATTTT. Encoded protein: CARGTGGEDQPQHF.

The CDR3 coding sequence is TGTGCCAGCAGCCAGGGCGTAGCGACCCAGTACTTC. This translates into CASSQGVATQYF. The rearrangement uses TRBV3-1 and TRBJ2-5; D not resolved. Germline loops: CDR1 LGHDT, CDR2 YNNKEL (reference sequence). The CDR3 totals 12 residues. V lost 3 bases to trimming and J lost 7 bases, with 9 bases between them.

This clonotype was counted many times. This sequence joins TRBV28 and TRBJ2-7; 9 positions match TRBD1. The junction had 10 bases not matched to a gene; V was cut back by 6 bases and J by 4 bases. Germline V gene data show CDR1 as MDHEN and CDR2 as SYDVKM. This CDR3 region has 15 residues. For the CDR3, the DNA is TGTGCCAGCAGCCTCCGGGACAGGGTTTTTTACGAGCAGTACTTC. Translation: CASSLRDRVFYEQYF.

On this clonotype itself: It may be a read error: a sequence one base away is much more abundant. V usage is TRBV5-1 and J usage is TRBJ2-3; D may be TRBD2 (6 bases). Germline V lookup: CDR1 SGHRS, CDR2 YFSETQ. CDR3 length: 16 amino acids. CDR3 nucleotide sequence: TGCGCCAGCAGCTTGGAAGCGCTTACTAGCACAGATACGCGGTATTTT. This codes for CASSLEALTSTDTRYF.

This clonotype was observed many times. The V and J genes are TRBV19 and TRBJ1-3, with a weak D call TRBD1 (5 bases). The CDR3 is 15 residues long. The germline CDR1 and CDR2 sequences are LNHDA and SQIVND (reference sequence). Trimming removed 6 bases from V and 7 bases from J, with 19 bases in between. As DNA, the CDR3 is TGTGCCAGTAGCCCCACAGGACTTCTCGGGAACACCATATATTTT. Its protein product is CASSPTGLLGNTIYF. The full variable domain, in which reference TRBV19 and TRBJ1-3 provide the parts outside the CDR3, is DGGITQSPKYLFRKEGQNVTLSCEQNLNHDAMYWYRQDPGQGLRLIYYSQIVNDFQKGDIAEGYSVSREKKESFPLTVTSAQKNPTAFYLCASSPTGLLGNTIYFGEGSWLTVV.

The sample holds many counts of this clonotype. This chain connects TRBV2 to TRBJ1-5, with 8 bases fitting TRBD1. The V gene's germline CDR1 is SNHLY and CDR2 FYNNEI. Germline trimming cut 6 bases from V and 4 bases from J; bases unmatched to any gene: 8. The length of the CDR3 is 15 residues. CDR3 in DNA: TGTGCCAGCAGCCAGGGGGCCAGGGGAAATCAGCCCCAGCATTTT. It is translated as CASSQGARGNQPQHF.

As concerns this clonotype: Being one base from a much bigger clone, this may be a read error. The chain couples TRBV5-8 to TRBJ2-5, with D unresolved. Germline V CDR1 and CDR2: SGHTS, YDEGEE. The CDR3 is made up of 12 amino acids. The CDR3 here is CASSLVEETRYF. DNA of the CDR3: TGTGCCAGCAGCTTGGTTGAAGAGACCCGGTACTTC.